This is a list of T cell receptor beta chains from one sample in a study of blood T cell repertoires in COVID-19. Generated by immunoSEQ multiplex PCR, the TCRdb table keeps only in-frame clones and is missing some. The profile shows roughly 30,000 clones, roughly 80% of them singletons. The sample was peripheral blood. The receptors derive from a woman aged 55-69 years with acute or convalescent COVID-19. Both conserved end residues are part of each CDR3. Each record gives: D gene, J gene, clone size, V gene, CDR3 protein, CDR3 DNA. A D gene is named only where the DNA matches it firmly. Some rows have no size entry. The others give once, few or many, or a class for an expanded clone.

NA,TRBJ1-5,NA,TRBV19,CASSIVPDQPQHF,TGTGCCAGTAGTATAGTTCCCGATCAGCCCCAGCATTTT
TRBD1,TRBJ1-2,NA,TRBV29-1,CSVGQGSGINYGYTF,TGCAGCGTTGGACAGGGTTCTGGTATTAACTATGGCTACACCTTC
NA,TRBJ1-1,once,TRBV7-9,CASSLTRTGGNTEAFF,TGTGCCAGCAGCTTAACCCGCACCGGAGGGAACACTGAAGCTTTCTTT
NA,TRBJ1-4,NA,TRBV14,CASSQGRVNEKLFF,TGTGCCAGCAGCCAAGGGCGGGTTAATGAAAAACTGTTTTTT
NA,TRBJ2-3,NA,TRBV12-3/TRBV12-4,CASSWRQTDTQYF,TGTGCCAGCAGCTGGAGGCAGACAGATACGCAGTATTTT
TRBD1,TRBJ1-1,NA,TRBV7-2,CASSYSQGVGNTEAFF,TGTGCCAGCAGCTATAGCCAGGGGGTAGGGAACACTGAAGCTTTCTTT
TRBD1,TRBJ2-4,NA,TRBV3-1/TRBV3-2,CASSLAQGQGSGNIQYF,TGTGCCAGCAGCCTGGCGCAGGGACAGGGGAGTGGAAACATTCAGTACTTC
TRBD1,TRBJ2-1,NA,TRBV11-2,CASKPGQGGILSYNEQFF,TGTGCCAGCAAACCGGGACAGGGAGGGATTCTCTCCTACAATGAGCAGTTCTTC
TRBD1,TRBJ1-1,NA,TRBV7-6,CASSPQGQGEAFF,TGTGCCAGCAGCCCACAGGGGCAAGGTGAAGCTTTCTTT
TRBD1,TRBJ2-1,NA,TRBV5-1,CASSLGKQGFGYNEQFF,TGCGCCAGCAGCTTGGGCAAACAGGGGTTTGGCTACAATGAGCAGTTCTTC
NA,TRBJ2-2,NA,TRBV27,CASSLHPVAGELFF,TGTGCCAGCAGTTTACATCCGGTCGCCGGGGAGCTGTTTTTT
NA,TRBJ1-1,NA,TRBV30,CAWSVQMNTEAFF,TGTGCCTGGAGTGTACAGATGAACACTGAAGCTTTCTTT
TRBD1,TRBJ1-2,NA,TRBV6-6,CASSQPTGWNYGYTF,TGTGCCAGCAGTCAACCGACAGGGTGGAACTATGGCTACACCTTC
TRBD1,TRBJ1-6,NA,TRBV6-5,CASSYGTGSSPLHF,TGTGCCAGCAGTTACGGGACAGGGAGTTCACCCCTCCACTTT
NA,TRBJ1-6,NA,TRBV2,CASSVVQGGNSPLHF,TGTGCCAGCAGTGTTGTCCAGGGTGGCAATTCACCCCTCCACTTT
NA,TRBJ2-7,NA,TRBV28,CASSVFYEQYF,TGTGCCAGCAGCGTGTTCTACGAGCAGTACTTC
TRBD1,TRBJ1-4,NA,TRBV5-5,CASSLEGATTNEKLFF,TGTGCCAGCAGCTTGGAGGGGGCGACTACTAATGAAAAACTGTTTTTT
NA,TRBJ1-2,NA,TRBV30,CAWRITGIGYGYTF,TGTGCCTGGAGGATCACAGGGATCGGCTATGGCTACACCTTC
TRBD2,TRBJ2-1,NA,TRBV7-9,CASSRQRLAGLPYNYYNEQFF,TGTGCCAGCAGCAGGCAGCGACTAGCGGGGCTACCCTACAACTACTACAATGAGCAGTTCTTC
TRBD2,TRBJ2-7,NA,TRBV6-5,CASSPQGLAVYEQYF,TGTGCCAGCAGCCCCCAGGGACTAGCGGTCTACGAGCAGTACTTC
TRBD2,TRBJ2-1,NA,TRBV5-1,CASSFSAGGGQGEQFF,TGCGCCAGCAGCTTCAGCGCGGGAGGAGGTCAGGGTGAGCAGTTCTTC
NA,TRBJ2-7,few,TRBV28,CASARDTPAYEQYF,TGTGCCAGCGCCCGGGACACCCCAGCCTACGAGCAGTACTTC